Listed below are T cell receptor beta chains from one sample, sequenced in a study of shared clonotypes between healthy human individuals. Sequencing was performed with immunoSEQ multiplex PCR; in TCRdb, only in-frame clones are kept and a portion is missing. The table lists 850,000 to 1,200,000 clones, around four fifths of them singletons, with around 1.5% in the top ten. The sequencing input was memory CD4+ T cells sorted from blood. Source of these receptors: a man in his late teens or twenties in good health. Each CDR3 is given with its conserved first and last residue. A D gene is named only where the DNA matches it firmly. Size is omitted from some rows. Given values are once, few, many or a class for expanded clones.

>few|TRBD2|TRBV5-1|TRBJ2-7
CASSLGAGGPIEQYF
TGCGCCAGCAGCTTGGGCGCGGGGGGTCCCATCGAGCAGTACTTC
>.|TRBD2|TRBV4-1|TRBJ2-1
CASSHLGLAGGGEQFF
TGCGCCAGCAGCCATCTGGGGCTAGCGGGAGGCGGAGAGCAGTTCTTC
>few|.|TRBV9|TRBJ2-6
CASSVAPSGANVLTF
TGTGCCAGCAGCGTAGCGCCCTCTGGGGCCAACGTCCTGACTTTC
>.|.|TRBV15|TRBJ2-1
CATSRGDQGLQFF
TGTGCCACCAGCAGAGGGGACCAGGGTTTGCAGTTCTTC
>.|.|TRBV7-9|TRBJ2-7
CASSLGQEQYF
TGTGCCAGCAGCTTGGGACAAGAGCAGTACTTC
>few|.|TRBV19|TRBJ1-1
CASSIHTEAFF
TGTGCCAGTAGTATACACACTGAAGCTTTCTTT
>.|.|TRBV6-5|TRBJ2-7
CASSYSPASGYEQYF
TGTGCCAGCAGTTACTCCCCGGCGTCGGGCTACGAGCAGTACTTC
>.|.|TRBV6-6|TRBJ2-7
CASSYGREQYF
TGTGCCAGCAGTTACGGGCGCGAGCAGTACTTC
>.|.|TRBV4-3|TRBJ2-2
CASSQAQGLSNTGELFF
TGCGCCAGCAGCCAAGCACAGGGTCTATCGAACACCGGGGAGCTGTTTTTT
>.|.|TRBV2|TRBJ2-7
CASSEGEVYEQYF
TGTGCCAGCAGTGAAGGAGAGGTCTACGAGCAGTACTTC
>.|TRBD2|TRBV7-2|TRBJ2-3
CARRGAGTDTQYF
TGTGCCAGGCGGGGGGCTGGCACAGATACGCAGTATTTT
>.|.|TRBV6-6|TRBJ2-1
CASRTSYNEQFF
TGTGCCAGTCGGACTTCCTACAATGAGCAGTTCTTC
>few|.|TRBV6-6|TRBJ1-5
CASSQGQDYSNQPQHF
TGTGCCAGCAGTCAGGGGCAGGATTATAGCAATCAGCCCCAGCATTTT
>.|.|TRBV5-4|TRBJ2-1
CASSSTPLDNEQFF
TGTGCCAGCAGCTCCACCCCTTTGGACAATGAGCAGTTCTTC
>.|.|TRBV5-1|TRBJ2-7
CASSPGAGTYEQYF
TGCGCCAGCAGCCCGGGGGCAGGGACCTACGAGCAGTACTTC
>once|.|TRBV19|TRBJ2-1
CASNSPALDNEQFF
TGTGCCAGTAACTCTCCCGCGCTCGACAATGAGCAGTTCTTC
>.|.|TRBV9|TRBJ2-2
CASSDGLSTGELFF
TGTGCCAGCAGCGACGGACTGTCCACCGGGGAGCTGTTTTTT
>.|.|TRBV18|TRBJ1-2
CASSPSETYGYTF
TGTGCCAGCTCACCAAGTGAAACCTATGGCTACACCTTC
>.|TRBD2|TRBV5-1|TRBJ2-7
CASSRGTSGFYEQYF
TGCGCCAGCAGCCGAGGGACTAGCGGGTTCTACGAGCAGTACTTC
>.|.|TRBV19|TRBJ2-3
CASSLKGTFTDTQYF
TGTGCCAGTAGTTTGAAAGGGACATTCACAGATACGCAGTATTTT
>.|TRBD2|TRBV7-9|TRBJ2-3
CASSATSRPADTQYF
TGTGCCAGCAGCGCGACTAGCCGTCCCGCAGATACGCAGTATTTT
>.|TRBD1|TRBV6-5|TRBJ1-6
CASSQGTVGSPLHF
TGTGCCAGCAGTCAGGGGACAGTGGGTTCACCCCTCCACTTT
>.|TRBD1|TRBV7-8|TRBJ2-3
CASSPDRGPDTQYF
TGTGCCAGCAGCCCGGACAGGGGGCCAGATACGCAGTATTTT
>.|TRBD2|TRBV10-3|TRBJ2-5
CATRTSGETQYF
TGTGCCACCCGGACTAGCGGGGAGACCCAGTACTTC
>few|.|TRBV27|TRBJ1-4
CASSSRVGGSLFF
TGTGCCAGCAGTTCTCGGGTAGGAGGGAGCCTGTTTTTT
>.|.|TRBV18|TRBJ1-1
CASSPGREAEAFF
TGTGCCAGCTCACCGGGCCGGGAGGCTGAAGCTTTCTTT
>many|.|TRBV5-1|TRBJ2-2
CASSSGTSANTGELFF
TGCGCCAGCAGCTCCGGGACGAGCGCGAACACCGGGGAGCTGTTTTTT
>.|.|TRBV6-6|TRBJ2-7
CASTEGGNYEQYF
TGTGCCAGCACCGAAGGGGGAAACTACGAGCAGTACTTC
>.|TRBD2|TRBV6-1|TRBJ2-2
CATQKPGLVQLFF
TGTGCCACTCAAAAACCGGGACTAGTCCAGCTGTTTTTT
>.|TRBD2|TRBV4-1|TRBJ2-1
CASTETSGRGGYNEQFF
TGCGCCAGCACCGAAACTAGCGGGAGGGGGGGGTACAATGAGCAGTTCTTC
>.|.|TRBV9|TRBJ2-5
CASSPGGRETQYF
TGTGCCAGCAGCCCCGGGGGCCGCGAGACCCAGTACTTC
>few|.|TRBV19|TRBJ1-3
CASNPTGTGNTIYF
TGTGCCAGTAATCCTACAGGGACTGGAAACACCATATATTTT
>.|.|TRBV25-1|TRBJ1-2
CASSELYYGYTF
TGTGCCAGCAGTGAACTATACTATGGCTACACCTTC
>few|.|TRBV28|TRBJ1-2
CASRRANYGYTF
TGTGCCAGCAGGAGAGCTAACTATGGCTACACCTTC
>.|.|TRBV4-3|TRBJ2-3
CASSQEVGQGSDTQYF
TGCGCCAGCAGCCAAGAAGTGGGCCAGGGTTCAGATACGCAGTATTTT
>.|TRBD1|TRBV11-1|TRBJ1-1
CASRIGQGNTEAFF
TGTGCCAGCAGGATCGGACAGGGGAACACTGAAGCTTTCTTT
>.|.|TRBV13|TRBJ2-2
CASSRDVLRELFF
TGTGCCAGCAGCCGAGACGTCCTCCGGGAGCTGTTTTTT
>.|.|TRBV19|TRBJ2-1
CASSIPGGESNEQFF
TGTGCCAGTAGTATACCGGGCGGCGAGTCCAATGAGCAGTTCTTC
>.|.|TRBV6-1|TRBJ1-6
CATSGEYNSPLHF
TGTGCCACCTCCGGGGAGTATAATTCACCCCTCCACTTT
>many|.|TRBV6-1|TRBJ2-3
CASSDLVPQYF
TGTGCCAGCAGTGATCTAGTCCCCCAGTATTTT
>.|TRBD1|TRBV18|TRBJ1-1
CASSPPTGNVFF
TGTGCCAGCTCACCACCGACAGGGAATGTTTTCTTT
>many|TRBD2|TRBV18|TRBJ2-3
CASSGLGLAGFSTSTDTQYF
TGTGCCAGCTCAGGATTGGGACTAGCGGGATTCAGTACAAGCACAGATACGCAGTATTTT
>.|TRBD1|TRBV5-4|TRBJ2-7
CASSAGQARYEQYF
TGTGCCAGCAGCGCGGGACAGGCTCGCTACGAGCAGTACTTC
>few|TRBD1|TRBV7-9|TRBJ2-7
CAVPQDRGSYEQYF
TGTGCCGTTCCACAGGACAGGGGGTCCTACGAGCAGTACTTC
>.|.|TRBV9|TRBJ1-1
CASSGGPVNTEAFF
TGTGCCAGCAGCGGTGGGCCGGTGAACACTGAAGCTTTCTTT
>.|TRBD1|TRBV5-1|TRBJ2-7
CASTLAGQGTYEQYF
TGCGCCAGCACCTTAGCGGGACAGGGGACCTACGAGCAGTACTTC
>few|.|TRBV28|TRBJ1-4
CASSLLGEKLFF
TGTGCCAGCAGTCTACTCGGTGAAAAACTGTTTTTT
>once|.|TRBV10-3|TRBJ2-1
CATQGGSSYNEQFF
TGTGCCACTCAGGGTGGGAGCTCCTACAATGAGCAGTTCTTC
>.|.|TRBV2|TRBJ2-3
CASRKQGVGTDTQYF
TGTGCCAGCAGAAAACAGGGAGTCGGGACAGATACGCAGTATTTT
>.|.|TRBV28|TRBJ1-5
CASSLAQRVGNQPQHF
TGTGCCAGCAGTTTAGCCCAACGGGTGGGGAATCAGCCCCAGCATTTT
>.|.|TRBV2|TRBJ1-5
CASSERVGNNQPQHF
TGTGCCAGCAGTGAAAGAGTCGGCAACAATCAGCCCCAGCATTTT
>.|TRBD1|TRBV11-3|TRBJ2-6
CASSLTGAAGANVLTF
TGTGCCAGCAGCCTAACAGGGGCAGCTGGGGCCAACGTCCTGACTTTC
>.|.|TRBV5-4|TRBJ2-1
CASSLVGPGHEQFF
TGTGCCAGCAGCTTGGTGGGCCCGGGGCATGAGCAGTTCTTC
>.|.|TRBV6-1|TRBJ1-1
CASSPTVRNTEAFF
TGTGCCAGCAGTCCGACAGTAAGAAACACTGAAGCTTTCTTT
>once|.|TRBV7-2|TRBJ2-7
CASSFWTDSYEQYF
TGTGCCAGCAGCTTTTGGACAGACTCCTACGAGCAGTACTTC
>.|.|TRBV27|TRBJ2-1
CASNLEGALGNEQFF
TGTGCCAGCAACTTGGAGGGGGCGCTGGGCAATGAGCAGTTCTTC
>few|TRBD2|TRBV4-2|TRBJ2-1
CASSQEFGGNYNEQFF
TGTGCCAGCAGCCAAGAATTCGGGGGGAACTACAATGAGCAGTTCTTC
>.|.|TRBV6-6|TRBJ2-7
CASSYGGEEQYF
TGTGCCAGCAGTTACGGGGGAGAAGAGCAGTACTTC
>.|.|TRBV5-1|TRBJ2-2
CASSLEGRNTGELFF
TGCGCCAGCAGCTTGGAGGGGAGGAACACCGGGGAGCTGTTTTTT